This T cell receptor beta chain was identified during a study of T cell repertoires in cytomegalovirus infection. Study summary: Public TCR beta signature analysis indicated the presence of both CMV infection and matching HLA type.

One entry per CDR3 protein results from TCRdb running MiXCR on the reads. The sample lists approximately 500,000 distinct CDR3 sequences; approximately 15% were seen once. Comments on this clonotype: Its target is not known.

Germline V CDR1 and CDR2: PRHDT, FYEKMQ (reference sequence). This CDR3 region has 15 residues. V shed 5 bases and J 9 bases; nucleotides not matched to a gene: 11. Study conclusions and caveats: Based on cumulative public TCR beta family frequency, carriers of CMV plus the relevant HLA were identified. In two of eight donors, the top clonotype was HLA-C-restricted CMV-specific.

The sequence came from a human donor in good health (CMV status not recorded). Some clones in this sample may be carry-over from other donors' samples. Sequencing was done on a sample of CD8+ T cells from PBMCs. The chain joins TRBV13 to TRBJ2-1; TRBD2 aligns across 9 bases. CDR3 region: CASSPRTPRGGEQFF. The DNA of the CDR3 is TGTGCCAGCAGCCCACGTACGCCGCGGGGGGGTGAGCAGTTCTTC. The full variable domain, in which reference TRBV13 and TRBJ2-1 provide the parts outside the CDR3, is AAGVIQSPRHLIKEKRETATLKCYPIPRHDTVYWYQQGPGQDPQFLISFYEKMQSDKGSIPDRFSAQQFSDYHSELNMSSLELGDSALYFCASSPRTPRGGEQFFGPGTRLTVL.